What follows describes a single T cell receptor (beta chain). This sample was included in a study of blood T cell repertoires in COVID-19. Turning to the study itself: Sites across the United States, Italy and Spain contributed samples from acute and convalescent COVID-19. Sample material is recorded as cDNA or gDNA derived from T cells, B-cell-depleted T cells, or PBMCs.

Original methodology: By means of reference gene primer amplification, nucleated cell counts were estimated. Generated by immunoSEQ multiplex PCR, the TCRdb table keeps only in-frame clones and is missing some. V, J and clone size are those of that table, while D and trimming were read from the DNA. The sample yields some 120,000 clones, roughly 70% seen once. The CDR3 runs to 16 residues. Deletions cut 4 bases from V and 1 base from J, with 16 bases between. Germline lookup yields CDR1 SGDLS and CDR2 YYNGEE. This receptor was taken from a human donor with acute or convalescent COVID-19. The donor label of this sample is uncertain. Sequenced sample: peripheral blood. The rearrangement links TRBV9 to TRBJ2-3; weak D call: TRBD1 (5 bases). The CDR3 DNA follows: TGTGCCAGCAGCCCACAGGCCTTTGGCGGCACAGATACGCAGTATTTT. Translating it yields CASSPQAFGGTDTQYF.